This T cell receptor (beta chain) was profiled in a study of technical replicates of blood from several donors. Libraries were prepared by immunoSEQ multiplex PCR; TCRdb keeps only in-frame clonotypes and omits some of them. The table has roughly 72,000 clones, about 94% seen once. J gave up 7 bases and V 1 base, and 11 bases lay outside the gene matches. There are 16 residues in the CDR3. Germline assignment: CDR1 LGHNA and CDR2 YNFKEQ. Sequencing input: T cells isolated from PBMCs. The chain carries TRBV4-2 and TRBJ2-5; 8 bases agree with TRBD2. This receptor was taken from a human donor in good health. CDR3 nucleotide sequence: TGTGCCAGCAGCCAAGCACCGGGACTAGTGGAGGGGACCCAGTACTTC. This gives the protein CASSQAPGLVEGTQYF.